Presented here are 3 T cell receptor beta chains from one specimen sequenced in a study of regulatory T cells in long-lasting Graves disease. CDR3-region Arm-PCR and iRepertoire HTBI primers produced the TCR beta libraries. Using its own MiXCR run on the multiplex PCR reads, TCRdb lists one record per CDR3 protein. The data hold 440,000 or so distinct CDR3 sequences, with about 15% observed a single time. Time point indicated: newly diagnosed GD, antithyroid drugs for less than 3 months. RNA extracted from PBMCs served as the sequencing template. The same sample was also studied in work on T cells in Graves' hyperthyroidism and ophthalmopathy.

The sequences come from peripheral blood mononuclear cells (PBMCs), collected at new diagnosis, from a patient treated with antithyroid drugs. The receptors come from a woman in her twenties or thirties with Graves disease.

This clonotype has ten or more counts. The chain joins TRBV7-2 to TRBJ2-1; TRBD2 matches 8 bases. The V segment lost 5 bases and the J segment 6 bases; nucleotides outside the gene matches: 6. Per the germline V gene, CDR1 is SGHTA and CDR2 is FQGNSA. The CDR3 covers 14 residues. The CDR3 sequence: CASSQGAGVNEQFF. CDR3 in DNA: TGTGCCAGCAGCCAAGGAGCGGGAGTCAATGAGCAGTTCTTC.

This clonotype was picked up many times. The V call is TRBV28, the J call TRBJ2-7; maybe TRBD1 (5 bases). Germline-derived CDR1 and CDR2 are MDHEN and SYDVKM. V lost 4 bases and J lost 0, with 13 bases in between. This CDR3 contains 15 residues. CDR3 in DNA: TGTGCCAGCAGTTCAGATCGGCAGGGCTCCTACGAGCAGTACTTC. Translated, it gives CASSSDRQGSYEQYF.

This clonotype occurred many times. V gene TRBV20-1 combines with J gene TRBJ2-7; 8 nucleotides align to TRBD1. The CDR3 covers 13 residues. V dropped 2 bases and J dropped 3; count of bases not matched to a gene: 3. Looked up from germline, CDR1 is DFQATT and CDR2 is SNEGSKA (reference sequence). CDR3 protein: CSARTGGSYEQYF. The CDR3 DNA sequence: TGCAGTGCTAGAACAGGGGGGAGCTACGAGCAGTACTTC.